This T cell receptor (beta chain) was recovered during a study of blood T cell repertoires in COVID-19. The CDR3 is made up of 16 amino acids. The germline V gene encodes CDR1 MGHDK and CDR2 SYGVNS. The V and J ends lost 4 bases and 4 bases, in that order; junction bases with no gene match: 5. Profiled with immunoSEQ multiplex PCR; TCRdb holds only in-frame clones, not every one. Seen here are around 230,000 clones, approximately 82% observed once, and the top ten hold approximately 2.6%. The rearrangement uses TRBV25-1 and TRBJ2-2, with 11 bases matching TRBD1. The sequenced sample was peripheral blood. This receptor was taken from a woman in her seventies with active or convalescent COVID-19. CDR3 DNA sequence: TGTGCCAGCAGTGGGCCGGGGACAGGGGGCACCGGGGAGCTGTTTTTT. Its translation: CASSGPGTGGTGELFF. Full variable domain (remainder filled in from reference TRBV25-1 and TRBJ2-2): EADIYQTPRYLVIGTGKKITLECSQTMGHDKMYWYQQDPGMELHLIHYSYGVNSTEKGDLSSESTVSRIRTEHFPLTLESARPSHTSQYLCASSGPGTGGTGELFFGEGSRLTVL.